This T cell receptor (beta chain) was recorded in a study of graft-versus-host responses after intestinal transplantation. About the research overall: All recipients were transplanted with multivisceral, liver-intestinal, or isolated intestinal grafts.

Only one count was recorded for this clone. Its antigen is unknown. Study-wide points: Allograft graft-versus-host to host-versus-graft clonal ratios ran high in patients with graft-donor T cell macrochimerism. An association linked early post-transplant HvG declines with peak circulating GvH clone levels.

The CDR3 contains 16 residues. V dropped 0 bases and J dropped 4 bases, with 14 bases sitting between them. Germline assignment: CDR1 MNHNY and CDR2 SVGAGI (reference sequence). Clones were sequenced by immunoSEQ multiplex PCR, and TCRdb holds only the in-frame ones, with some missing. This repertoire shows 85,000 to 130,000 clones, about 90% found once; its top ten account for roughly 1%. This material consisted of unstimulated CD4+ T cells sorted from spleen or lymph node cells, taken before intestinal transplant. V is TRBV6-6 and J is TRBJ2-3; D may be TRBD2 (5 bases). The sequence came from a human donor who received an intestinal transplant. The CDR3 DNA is TGTGCCAGCAGTTACTCGGCAACCCGGGGAGCAGATACGCAGTATTTT. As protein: CASSYSATRGADTQYF.